Presented here are 17 T cell receptor beta chains from one specimen sequenced in a study of T cell clonality in common variable immunodeficiency. Only in-frame clones appear in the TCRdb table, and some are missing; sequencing was by immunoSEQ multiplex PCR. The sample shows some 60,000 clones, none of them appearing just once. The sample comprised peripheral blood mononuclear cells. These TCRs come from a person aged 18 to 75 in good health.

This clone was detected many times. The CDR3 end is not reached by the read, which stops 3 residues before it; the germline J gene fills it in. The chain employs TRBV28 and TRBJ2-7, with TRBD1 matching 8 bases. Germline lookup yields CDR1 MDHEN and CDR2 SYDVKM. The V and J ends lost 6 bases and 4 bases, in that order; junction bases with no gene match: 5. The CDR3 loop spans 13 amino acids. Here the CDR3 reads CASSLTGEYEQYF. The sequenced part of the CDR3 DNA is TGTGCCAGCAGCCTGACAGGGGAGTACGAG.

This clone was recorded a few times. From the germline J gene comes the end of the CDR3, since the read stops 3 residues before it. The chain joins TRBV7-9 to TRBJ1-1, with TRBD1 matching 7 bases. CDR3 length equals 15 residues. Germline loops: CDR1 SEHNR, CDR2 FQNEAQ (reference sequence). The part of the CDR3 DNA that was read is TGTGCCAGCAGCCCCAGGACAGGCCATGGGGAGACC. Translating gives CASSPRTGHGET. The whole CDR3 region reads CASSPRTGHGETAFF.

Ten or more counts support this clone. The read ends 3 residues before the CDR3 terminus; that terminus is restored from the germline J gene. V gene TRBV7-2 combines with J gene TRBJ2-7, with D possibly TRBD2 on 5 matching bases. Trimming removed 4 bases at V and 4 bases at J, with 14 bases between. The CDR3 is made up of 14 amino acids. Germline V gene lookup returns CDR1 SGHTA and CDR2 FQGNSA. The sequenced CDR3 bases are TGTGCCAGCAGCTCCGGACTGGGTCGATACGAG. This gives the protein CASSSGLGRYE. The complete CDR3 protein is CASSSGLGRYEQYF.

This clone came up many times. The sequenced part of the CDR3 DNA is TGTGCCAGTAGTATACGGGGCTATGGC. This codes for CASSIRGYG. The entire CDR3 protein reads CASSIRGYGYTF. The genes are TRBV19 and TRBJ1-2; no clear D gene. From the germline J gene comes the end of the CDR3, since the read stops 3 residues before it. Germline CDR1 and CDR2: LNHDA and SQIVND (reference sequence). V lost 2 bases and J lost 4, with 5 bases in between. This CDR3 has 12 residues.

This clone was detected many times. The sequenced fragment ends 3 residues before the CDR3 boundary, so the rest is inferred from the germline J gene. V gene TRBV30 combines with J gene TRBJ2-5, with D hard to call. CDR3 length: 13 residues. The germline V gene encodes CDR1 GTSNPN and CDR2 SVGIG (reference sequence). Trimming shortened V by 0 bases and J by 2 bases, and 7 bases separated the two germline ends. The CDR3 protein is CAWSVRQQETQYF. CDR3 bases read: TGTGCCTGGAGTGTAAGGCAGCAAGAGACC.

This clone was counted at least ten times. The CDR3 end falls 3 residues outside the read, so it is completed with the germline J gene. The chain joins TRBV20-1 to TRBJ2-7, with 9 bases lining up with TRBD2. The CDR3 is 14 residues long. V was clipped by 1 base and J by 4 bases; unmatched bases: 5. The germline V gene encodes CDR1 DFQATT and CDR2 SNEGSKA (reference sequence). CDR3 region: CSARVAGVGYEQYF. The part of the CDR3 DNA that was read is TGCAGTGCTAGAGTAGCGGGAGTGGGGTACGAG.

This clone was recorded at least ten times. The CDR3 spells CAISESISGPFTDTQYF. Partial CDR3 DNA: TGTGCCATCAGTGAGTCGATCAGCGGACCCTTCACAGATACG. The chain couples TRBV10-3 to TRBJ2-3, with a tentative D call TRBD2 (5 bases). Read data end 3 residues before the CDR3 end; the end is taken from the germline J gene. The CDR3 is 17 residues long. Between the trimmed V and J ends, which lost 0 bases and 2 bases, there was a span of 15 bases. The germline gives CDR1 ENHRY, CDR2 SYGVKD.

In its sample, this clone was seen many times. The CDR3 end is not reached by the read, which stops 3 residues before it; the germline J gene fills it in. The rearrangement joins TRBV30 to TRBJ1-6, with D tentatively TRBD1 (5 bases). From germline, CDR1 is GTSNPN and CDR2 SVGIG (reference sequence). The germline V and J ends were trimmed by 1 base and 5 bases, with 6 bases remaining between them. The CDR3 contains 13 residues. CDR3 bases read: TGTGCCTGGAGTGGGACAAATAATTCACCC. Translated, it gives CAWSGTNNSP. The whole CDR3 sequence is CAWSGTNNSPLHF.

This clone was observed at least ten times. The CDR3 extends 3 residues past the end of the read, so its final part is completed from the germline J gene. This chain uses TRBV19 with TRBJ2-7, with 12 bases fitting TRBD2. This CDR3 spans 17 amino acids. Germline loops: CDR1 LNHDA, CDR2 SQIVND (reference sequence). V trimming: 5 bases; J trimming: 4 bases; junction bases outside the gene matches: 12. The CDR3 bases that were read are TGTGCCAGTAGTGGGGCTAGCGGGAGGGCCACCGGTTACGAG. This codes for CASSGASGRATGYE. The entire CDR3 is CASSGASGRATGYEQYF.

This clone has just a few counts. The read finishes 3 residues shy of the CDR3 end, and the germline J gene is used to complete it. The gene calls are TRBV20-1 and TRBJ2-7, with 9 nucleotides matching TRBD2. CDR3 size: 15 residues. V was clipped by 1 base and J by 2 bases; unmatched bases: 6. Germline V gene lookup returns CDR1 DFQATT and CDR2 SNEGSKA (reference sequence). This CDR3 is CSARGWTSVAYEQYF. Incomplete CDR3 DNA: TGCAGTGCTAGAGGGTGGACTAGCGTTGCCTACGAG.

This clone was found many times. The missing CDR3 end, 3 residues past where the read stops, is filled in from the germline J gene. V gene TRBV19 combines with J gene TRBJ2-7, with 9 bases identical to TRBD1. Germline trimming cut 4 bases from V and 3 bases from J; bases unmatched to any gene: 7. The CDR3 is made up of 15 amino acids. The germline gives CDR1 LNHDA, CDR2 SQIVND (reference sequence). CDR3 loop: CASSTPGQGNYEQYF. Incomplete CDR3 DNA: TGTGCCAGTAGTACACCGGGACAGGGAAACTACGAG. Looking up the rest from reference TRBV19 and TRBJ2-7 gives the full variable domain: DGGITQSPKYLFRKEGQNVTLSCEQNLNHDAMYWYRQDPGQGLRLIYYSQIVNDFQKGDIAEGYSVSREKKESFPLTVTSAQKNPTAFYLCASSTPGQGNYEQYFGPGTRLTVT.

This clone was seen many times. The read halts 3 residues ahead of the CDR3 end, with the missing end drawn from the germline J gene. V usage is TRBV20-1 and J usage is TRBJ2-5; 14 bases map to TRBD2. This CDR3 spans 15 amino acids. Trimming at V came to 6 bases and at J to 3 bases, leaving 6 bases not matched to a gene. The germline gives CDR1 DFQATT, CDR2 SNEGSKA (reference sequence). Incomplete CDR3 DNA: TGCAGTGCCCTGAGACTAGCGGGAGGGAAAGAGACC. This codes for CSALRLAGGKET. The full CDR3 is CSALRLAGGKETQYF.

This clone was seen ten or more times. The CDR3 extends 3 residues past the end of the read, so its final part is completed from the germline J gene. The chain couples TRBV13 to TRBJ2-1; D is unresolved. V lost 0 bases, J lost 2 bases, and 11 bases lay in between. CDR3 length: 16 amino acids. The germline gives CDR1 PRHDT, CDR2 FYEKMQ (reference sequence). CDR3 residues: CASSLGTKDTYNEQFF. CDR3 bases read: TGTGCCAGCAGCTTAGGGACAAAGGATACCTACAATGAG.

This clone was detected ten times or more. Coverage ceases 3 residues before the CDR3 finishes, and the germline J gene fills in the end. This chain joins TRBV7-8 and TRBJ2-1, with TRBD2 identical over 10 bases. Germline values: CDR1 SGHVS, CDR2 FQNEAQ. The ends lost 5 bases at V and 4 bases at J; junction bases unmatched: 11. CDR3 length: 17 amino acids. The CDR3 DNA, read in part, is TGTGCCAGCAGCCTTGTACCCGGGACTAGCGATTACAATGAG. It encodes CASSLVPGTSDYNE. The whole CDR3 region reads CASSLVPGTSDYNEQFF.

This clone was counted many times. The read falls 3 residues short of the CDR3 end, and the missing part is taken from the germline J gene. The chain combines TRBV20-1 with TRBJ2-5, with 10 bases aligning to TRBD1. Germline V gene data show CDR1 as DFQATT and CDR2 as SNEGSKA (reference sequence). V lost 2 bases and J lost 5; bases outside the gene matches: 5. CDR3 length: 14 amino acids. Partial CDR3 DNA: TGCAGTGCTAGAAGGACAGGGGGGGCGGAGACC. Protein sequence: CSARRTGGAET. The whole CDR3 region reads CSARRTGGAETQYF.

This clone was picked up many times. Sequencing ends 3 residues short of the CDR3 end; the germline J gene provides the rest. This chain connects TRBV20-1 to TRBJ2-1; D not resolved. V shed 5 bases and J shed 9 bases, with 11 bases lying between them. This CDR3 has 11 residues. Germline V gene data show CDR1 as DFQATT and CDR2 as SNEGSKA (reference sequence). The CDR3 DNA, read in part, is TGCAGTGCTCCCCTCCTAGGTGAG. It is translated as CSAPLLGE. The CDR3 reads in full as CSAPLLGEQFF.

This clone was recorded many times. The DNA ends 3 residues before the CDR3 does, and the rest of the CDR3 is filled in from the germline J gene. The chain carries TRBV2 and TRBJ1-2; D call uncertain. The V gene's germline CDR1 is SNHLY and CDR2 FYNNEI. This CDR3 region has 14 residues. V was shortened by 1 base and J by 7 bases, with 13 bases between the two germline ends. The DNA read from the CDR3 is TGTGCCAGCAGTGAAGGGCCCGCCCGGGGTGGC. This sequence encodes CASSEGPARGG. The whole CDR3 is CASSEGPARGGYTF.